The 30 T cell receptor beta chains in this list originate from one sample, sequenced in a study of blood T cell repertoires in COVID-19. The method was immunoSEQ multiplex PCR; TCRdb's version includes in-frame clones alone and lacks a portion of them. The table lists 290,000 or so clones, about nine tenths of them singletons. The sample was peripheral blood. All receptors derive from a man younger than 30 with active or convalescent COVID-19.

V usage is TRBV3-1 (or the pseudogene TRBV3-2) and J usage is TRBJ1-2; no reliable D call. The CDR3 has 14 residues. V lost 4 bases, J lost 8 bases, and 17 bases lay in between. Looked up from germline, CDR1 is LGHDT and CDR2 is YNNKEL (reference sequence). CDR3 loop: CASSRSTPRRGYTF. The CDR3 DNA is TGTGCCAGCAGCCGCAGTACACCGCGGCGCGGCTACACCTTC.

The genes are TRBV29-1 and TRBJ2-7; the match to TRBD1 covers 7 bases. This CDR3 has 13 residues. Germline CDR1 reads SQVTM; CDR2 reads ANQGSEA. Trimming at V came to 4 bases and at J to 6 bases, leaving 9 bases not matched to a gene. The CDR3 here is CSVVRDRDSEQYF. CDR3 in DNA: TGCAGCGTTGTTCGTGACAGGGATTCCGAGCAGTACTTC.

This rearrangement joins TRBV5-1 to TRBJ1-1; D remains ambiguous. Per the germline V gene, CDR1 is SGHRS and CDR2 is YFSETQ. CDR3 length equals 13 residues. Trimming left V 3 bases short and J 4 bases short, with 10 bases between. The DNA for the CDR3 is TGCGCCAGCAGCTCTGGACGGGGCACTGAAGCTTTCTTT. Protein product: CASSSGRGTEAFF. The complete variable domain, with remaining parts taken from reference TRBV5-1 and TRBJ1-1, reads KAGVTQTPRYLIKTRGQQVTLSCSPISGHRSVSWYQQTPGQGLQFLFEYFSETQRNKGNFPGRFSGRQFSNSRSEMNVSTLELGDSALYLCASSSGRGTEAFFGQGTRLTVV.

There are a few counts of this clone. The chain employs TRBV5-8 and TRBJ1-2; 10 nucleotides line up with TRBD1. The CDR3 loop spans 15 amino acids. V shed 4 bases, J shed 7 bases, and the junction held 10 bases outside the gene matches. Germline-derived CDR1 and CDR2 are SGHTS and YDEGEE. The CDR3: CASSPQTGGIVGYTF. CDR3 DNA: TGTGCCAGCAGCCCGCAGACAGGGGGCATCGTTGGCTACACCTTC.

For the CDR3, the DNA is TGTGCCAGCAGCCCCGGTTTCGGGAGGTATCAGTCCTACGAGCAGTACTTC. This codes for CASSPGFGRYQSYEQYF. The chain links TRBV3-1 (or the pseudogene TRBV3-2) to TRBJ2-7; TRBD2 aligns across 7 bases. V shed 4 bases, J shed 1 base, and the junction held 13 bases outside the gene matches. The CDR3 length is 17 residues. CDR1 is LGHDT and CDR2 is YNNKEL in the germline V gene (reference sequence).

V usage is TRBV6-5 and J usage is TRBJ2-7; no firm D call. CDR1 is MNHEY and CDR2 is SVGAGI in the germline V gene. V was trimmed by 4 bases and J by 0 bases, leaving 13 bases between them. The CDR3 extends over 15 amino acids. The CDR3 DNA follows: TGTGCCAGCAGTTTTACCGTCGCCAGCTCCTACGAGCAGTACTTC. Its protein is CASSFTVASSYEQYF.

CDR3: CASSFSGRDTEAFF. DNA of the CDR3: TGTGCCAGCAGCTTTTCTGGGCGGGACACTGAAGCTTTCTTT. V and J are TRBV7-6 and TRBJ1-1; D is unresolved. Germline lookup yields CDR1 SGHVS and CDR2 FNYEAQ. The CDR3 has 14 amino acids. V was clipped by 3 bases and J by 3 bases, with 11 bases between them.

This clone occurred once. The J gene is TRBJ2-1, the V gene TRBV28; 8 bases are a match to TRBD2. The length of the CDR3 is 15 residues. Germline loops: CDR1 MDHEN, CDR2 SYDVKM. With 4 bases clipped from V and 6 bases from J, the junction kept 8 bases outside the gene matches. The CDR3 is CASSWALAGGNEQFF. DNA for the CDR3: TGTGCCAGCAGTTGGGCTCTAGCGGGCGGCAATGAGCAGTTCTTC.

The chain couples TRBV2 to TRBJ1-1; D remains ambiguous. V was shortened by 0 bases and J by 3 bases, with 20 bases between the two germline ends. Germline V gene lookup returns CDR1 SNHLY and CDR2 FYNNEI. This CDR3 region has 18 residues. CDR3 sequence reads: CASSEAGTESMIDTEAFF. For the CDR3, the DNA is TGTGCCAGCAGTGAAGCCGGAACAGAGAGCATGATTGACACTGAAGCTTTCTTT.

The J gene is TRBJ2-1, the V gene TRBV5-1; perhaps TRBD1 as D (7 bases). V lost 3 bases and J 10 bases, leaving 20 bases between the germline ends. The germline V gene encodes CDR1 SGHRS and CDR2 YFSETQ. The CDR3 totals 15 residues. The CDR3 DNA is TGCGCCAGCAGCTCCACTGGCGGGACAGTGTTGGAGCAGTTCTTC. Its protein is CASSSTGGTVLEQFF.

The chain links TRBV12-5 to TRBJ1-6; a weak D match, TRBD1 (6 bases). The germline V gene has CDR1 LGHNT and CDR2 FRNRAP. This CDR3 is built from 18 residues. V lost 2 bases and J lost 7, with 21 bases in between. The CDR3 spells CASGLFPRDMIENSPLHF. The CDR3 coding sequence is TGTGCTAGTGGTTTGTTCCCCCGGGACATGATCGAAAATTCACCCCTCCACTTT.

The CDR3 DNA sequence: TGCGCCAGCAGCTTCGTAACCGGGACAGCGAACACTGAAGCTTTCTTT. It codes for CASSFVTGTANTEAFF. The rearrangement joins TRBV5-1 to TRBJ1-1; TRBD1 matches at 7 bases. This CDR3 comprises 16 residues. J lost 1 base, V lost 2 bases, and 8 bases had no gene match. Germline CDR1 is SGHRS and CDR2 is YFSETQ.

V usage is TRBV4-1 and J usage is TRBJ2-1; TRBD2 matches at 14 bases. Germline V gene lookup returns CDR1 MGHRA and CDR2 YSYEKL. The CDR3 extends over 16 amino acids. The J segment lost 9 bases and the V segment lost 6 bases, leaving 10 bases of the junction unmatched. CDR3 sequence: CASRPSGTSGSSEQFF. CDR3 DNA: TGCGCCAGCAGGCCTTCGGGGACTAGCGGGAGTTCTGAGCAGTTCTTC.

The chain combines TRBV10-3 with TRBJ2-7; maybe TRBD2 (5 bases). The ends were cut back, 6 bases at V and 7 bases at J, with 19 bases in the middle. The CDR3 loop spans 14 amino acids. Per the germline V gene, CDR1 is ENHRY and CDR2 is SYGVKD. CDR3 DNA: TGTGCCATCAGGCCTCGGGGATCGGGGTGGGAGCAGTACTTC. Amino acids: CAIRPRGSGWEQYF.

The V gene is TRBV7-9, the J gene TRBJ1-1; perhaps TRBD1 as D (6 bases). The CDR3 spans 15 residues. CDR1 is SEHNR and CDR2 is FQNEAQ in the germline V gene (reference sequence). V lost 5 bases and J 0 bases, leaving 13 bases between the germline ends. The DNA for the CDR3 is TGTGCCAGCAGCCCCCGGGACATATTGAACACTGAAGCTTTCTTT. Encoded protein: CASSPRDILNTEAFF.

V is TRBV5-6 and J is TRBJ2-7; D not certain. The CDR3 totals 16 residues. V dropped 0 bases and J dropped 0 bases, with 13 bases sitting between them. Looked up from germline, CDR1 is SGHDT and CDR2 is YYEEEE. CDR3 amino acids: CASSLVGFSNSYEQYF. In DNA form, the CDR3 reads TGTGCCAGCAGCTTGGTTGGCTTCTCCAACTCCTACGAGCAGTACTTC.

The CDR3, as DNA: TGTGCCAGCAGTGCTTCCCAACACAGGGTCCGAGGTACTGAAGCTTTCTTT. It translates to CASSASQHRVRGTEAFF. The chain couples TRBV2 to TRBJ1-1, with D perhaps TRBD1 (6 bases). Germline CDR1 is SNHLY and CDR2 is FYNNEI. Trimming removed 4 bases at V and 5 bases at J, with 23 bases between. The CDR3 spans 17 residues.

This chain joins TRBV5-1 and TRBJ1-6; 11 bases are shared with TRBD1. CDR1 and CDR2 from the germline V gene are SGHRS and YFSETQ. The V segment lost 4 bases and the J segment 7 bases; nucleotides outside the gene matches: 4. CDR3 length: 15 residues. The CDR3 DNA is TGCGCCAGCAGCCGGGACAGGGGGGAGAATTCACCCCTCCACTTT. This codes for CASSRDRGENSPLHF. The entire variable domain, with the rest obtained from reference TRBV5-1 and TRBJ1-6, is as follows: KAGVTQTPRYLIKTRGQQVTLSCSPISGHRSVSWYQQTPGQGLQFLFEYFSETQRNKGNFPGRFSGRQFSNSRSEMNVSTLELGDSALYLCASSRDRGENSPLHFGNGTRLTVT.

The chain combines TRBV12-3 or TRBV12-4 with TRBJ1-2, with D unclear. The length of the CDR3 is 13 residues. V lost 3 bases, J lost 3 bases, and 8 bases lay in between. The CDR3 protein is CASSLWGDYGYTF. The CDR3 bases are TGTGCCAGCAGTTTGTGGGGAGACTATGGCTACACCTTC.

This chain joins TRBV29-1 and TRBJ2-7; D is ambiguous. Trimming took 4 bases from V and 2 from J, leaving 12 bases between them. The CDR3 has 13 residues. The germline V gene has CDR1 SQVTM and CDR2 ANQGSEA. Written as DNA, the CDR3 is TGCAGCGTTGTCTGGGCTACGGCCTACGAGCAGTACTTC. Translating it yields CSVVWATAYEQYF.

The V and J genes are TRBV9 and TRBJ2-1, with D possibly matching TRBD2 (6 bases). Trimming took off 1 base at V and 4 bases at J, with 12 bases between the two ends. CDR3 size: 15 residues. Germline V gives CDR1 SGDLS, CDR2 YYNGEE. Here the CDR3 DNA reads TGTGCCAGCAGCGTAAGCGGGTCCGCGTACAATGAGCAGTTCTTC. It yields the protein CASSVSGSAYNEQFF.

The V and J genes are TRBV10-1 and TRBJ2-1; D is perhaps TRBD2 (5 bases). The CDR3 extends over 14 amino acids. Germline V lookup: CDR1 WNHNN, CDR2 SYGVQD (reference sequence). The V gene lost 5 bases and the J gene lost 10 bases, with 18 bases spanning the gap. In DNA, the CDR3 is TGCGCCAGCAGTAACGAGGGCTTAACCGACGAGCAGTTCTTC. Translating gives CASSNEGLTDEQFF.

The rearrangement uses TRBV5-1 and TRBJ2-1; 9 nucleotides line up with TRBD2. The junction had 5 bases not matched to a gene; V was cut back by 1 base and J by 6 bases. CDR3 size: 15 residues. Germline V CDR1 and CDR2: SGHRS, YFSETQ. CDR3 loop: CASSLPSGMGNEQFF. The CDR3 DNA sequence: TGCGCCAGCAGCTTGCCTAGCGGGATGGGCAATGAGCAGTTCTTC.

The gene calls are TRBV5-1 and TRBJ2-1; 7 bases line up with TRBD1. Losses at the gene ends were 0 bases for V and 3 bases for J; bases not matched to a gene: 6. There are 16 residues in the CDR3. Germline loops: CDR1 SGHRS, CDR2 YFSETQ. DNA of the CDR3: TGCGCCAGCAGCTTGGTTACAGGGGTATACTACAATGAGCAGTTCTTC. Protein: CASSLVTGVYYNEQFF.

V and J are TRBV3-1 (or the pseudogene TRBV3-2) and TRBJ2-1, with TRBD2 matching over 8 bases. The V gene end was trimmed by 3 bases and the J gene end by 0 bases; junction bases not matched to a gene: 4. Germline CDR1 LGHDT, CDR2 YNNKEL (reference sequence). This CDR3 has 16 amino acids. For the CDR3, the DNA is TGTGCCAGCAGCCAGGATAGCGGGATCTCCTACAATGAGCAGTTCTTC. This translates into CASSQDSGISYNEQFF.

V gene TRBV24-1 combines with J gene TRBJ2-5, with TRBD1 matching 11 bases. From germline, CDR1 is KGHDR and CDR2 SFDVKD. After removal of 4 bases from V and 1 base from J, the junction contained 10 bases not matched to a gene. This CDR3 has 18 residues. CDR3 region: CATSEHPGQGVTQETQYF. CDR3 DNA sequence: TGTGCCACCAGTGAACACCCGGGACAGGGGGTGACCCAAGAGACCCAGTACTTC.

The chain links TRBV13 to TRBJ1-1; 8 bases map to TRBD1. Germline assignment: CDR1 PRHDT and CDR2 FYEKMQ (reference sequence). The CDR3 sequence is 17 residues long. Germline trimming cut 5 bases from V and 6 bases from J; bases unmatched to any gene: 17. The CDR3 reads CASSLEGQEGRRAEAFF. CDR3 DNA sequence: TGTGCCAGCAGCCTCGAGGGACAGGAAGGGCGACGGGCTGAAGCTTTCTTT. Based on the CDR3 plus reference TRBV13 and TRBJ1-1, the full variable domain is AAGVIQSPRHLIKEKRETATLKCYPIPRHDTVYWYQQGPGQDPQFLISFYEKMQSDKGSIPDRFSAQQFSDYHSELNMSSLELGDSALYFCASSLEGQEGRRAEAFFGQGTRLTVV.

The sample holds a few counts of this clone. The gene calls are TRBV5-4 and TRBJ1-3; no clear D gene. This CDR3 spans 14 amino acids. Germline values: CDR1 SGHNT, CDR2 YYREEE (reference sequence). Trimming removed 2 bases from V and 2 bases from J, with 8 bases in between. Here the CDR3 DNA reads TGTGCCAGCAGCTTTGACACGACTGGAAACACCATATATTTT. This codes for CASSFDTTGNTIYF.

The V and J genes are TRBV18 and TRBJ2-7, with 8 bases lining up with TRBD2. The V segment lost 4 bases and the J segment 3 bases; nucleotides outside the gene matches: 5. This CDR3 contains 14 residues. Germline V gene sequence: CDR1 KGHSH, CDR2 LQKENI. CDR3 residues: CASSRTSGGYEQYF. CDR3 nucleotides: TGTGCCAGCTCACGAACTAGCGGAGGCTACGAGCAGTACTTC.

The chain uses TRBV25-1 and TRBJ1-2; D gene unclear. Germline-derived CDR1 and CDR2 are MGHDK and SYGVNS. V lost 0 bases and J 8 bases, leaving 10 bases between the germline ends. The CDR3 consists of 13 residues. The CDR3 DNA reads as TGTGCCAGCAGTGAATACGTAGGAGGAGGCTACACCTTC. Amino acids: CASSEYVGGGYTF.